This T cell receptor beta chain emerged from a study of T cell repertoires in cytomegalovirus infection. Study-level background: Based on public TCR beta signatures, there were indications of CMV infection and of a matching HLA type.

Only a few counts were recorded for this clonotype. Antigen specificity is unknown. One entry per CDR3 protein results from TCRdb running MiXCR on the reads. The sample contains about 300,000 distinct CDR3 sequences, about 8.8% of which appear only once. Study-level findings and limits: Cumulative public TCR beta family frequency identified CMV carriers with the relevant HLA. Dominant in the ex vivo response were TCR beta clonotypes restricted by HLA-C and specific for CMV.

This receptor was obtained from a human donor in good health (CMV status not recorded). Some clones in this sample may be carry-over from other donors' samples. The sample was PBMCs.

For the CDR3, the DNA is TGCGCCAGCCGCGCAGGGGCCAAAACGAGGGAGACCCAGTACTTC. This codes for CASRAGAKTRETQYF. This chain links TRBV5-1 with TRBJ2-5; a possible D gene is TRBD1 (6 bases). Germline CDR1 and CDR2: SGHRS and YFSETQ. Trimming cost V 7 bases and J 5 bases, with 21 bases left between them. There are 15 residues in the CDR3.